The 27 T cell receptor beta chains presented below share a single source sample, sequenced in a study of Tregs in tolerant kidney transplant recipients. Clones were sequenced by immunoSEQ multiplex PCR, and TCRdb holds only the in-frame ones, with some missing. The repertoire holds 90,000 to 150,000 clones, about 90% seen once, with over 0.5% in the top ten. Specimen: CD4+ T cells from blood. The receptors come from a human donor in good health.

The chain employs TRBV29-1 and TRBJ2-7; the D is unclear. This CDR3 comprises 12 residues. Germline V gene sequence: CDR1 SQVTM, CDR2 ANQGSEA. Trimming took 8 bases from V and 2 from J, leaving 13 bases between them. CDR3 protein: CSTTDGAYEQYF. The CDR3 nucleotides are TGCAGCACGACTGACGGAGCCTACGAGCAGTACTTC.

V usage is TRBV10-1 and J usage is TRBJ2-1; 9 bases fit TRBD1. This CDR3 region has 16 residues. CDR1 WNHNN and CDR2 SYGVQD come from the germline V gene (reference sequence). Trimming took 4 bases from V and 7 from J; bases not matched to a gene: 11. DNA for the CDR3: TGCGCCAGCAGTGCTTACGGGACAGGGCTCATAAATGAGCAGTTCTTC. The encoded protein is CASSAYGTGLINEQFF.

CDR3 nucleotide sequence: TGTGCCAGCAGCCCTGTAGGGGCGGGTCAGCCCCAGCATTTT. The encoded protein is CASSPVGAGQPQHF. The chain joins TRBV7-9 to TRBJ1-5, with a possible D match to TRBD1 (5 bases). Per germline, CDR1 SEHNR and CDR2 FQNEAQ (reference sequence). Trimming cost V 5 bases and J 6 bases, with 14 bases left between them. CDR3 length: 14 amino acids. The variable domain in full, with the rest retrieved from reference TRBV7-9 and TRBJ1-5, is DTGVSQNPRHKITKRGQNVTFRCDPISEHNRLYWYRQTLGQGPEFLTYFQNEAQLEKSRLLSDRFSAERPKGSFSTLEIQRTEQGDSAMYLCASSPVGAGQPQHFGDGTRLSIL.

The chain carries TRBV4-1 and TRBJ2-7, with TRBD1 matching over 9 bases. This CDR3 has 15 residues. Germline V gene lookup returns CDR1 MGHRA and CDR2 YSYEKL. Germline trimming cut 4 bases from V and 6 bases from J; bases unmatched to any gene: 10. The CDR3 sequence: CASSPRDRESGEQYF. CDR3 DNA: TGCGCCAGCAGCCCGAGGGACAGGGAGAGCGGCGAGCAGTACTTC.

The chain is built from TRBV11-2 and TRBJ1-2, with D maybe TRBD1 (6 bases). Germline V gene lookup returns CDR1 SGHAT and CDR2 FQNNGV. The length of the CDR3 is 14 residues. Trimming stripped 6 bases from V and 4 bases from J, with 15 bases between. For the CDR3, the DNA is TGTGCCAGCAGGAATCCAGGGGCGGGCTATGGCTACACCTTC. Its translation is CASRNPGAGYGYTF.

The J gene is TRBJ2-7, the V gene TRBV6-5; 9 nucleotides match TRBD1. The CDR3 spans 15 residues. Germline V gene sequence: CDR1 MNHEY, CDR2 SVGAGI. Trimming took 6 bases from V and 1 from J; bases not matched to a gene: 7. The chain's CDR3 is CASRPAGTGSYEQYF. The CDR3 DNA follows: TGTGCCAGCAGACCCGCCGGGACAGGGTCCTACGAGCAGTACTTC.

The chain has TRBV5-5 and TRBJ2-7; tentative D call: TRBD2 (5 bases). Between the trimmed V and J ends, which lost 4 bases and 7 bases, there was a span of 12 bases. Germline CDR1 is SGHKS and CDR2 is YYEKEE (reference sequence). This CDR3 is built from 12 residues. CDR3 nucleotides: TGTGCCAGCAGCCGGGATTCGGGGGAGCAGTACTTC. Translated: CASSRDSGEQYF.

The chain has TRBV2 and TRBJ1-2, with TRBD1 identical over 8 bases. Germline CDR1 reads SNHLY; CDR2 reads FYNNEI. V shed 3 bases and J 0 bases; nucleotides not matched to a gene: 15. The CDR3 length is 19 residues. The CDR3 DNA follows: TGTGCCAGCAGTGAGAGGACAGGGTTCATGAGGAGGACTAACTATGGCTACACCTTC. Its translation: CASSERTGFMRRTNYGYTF.

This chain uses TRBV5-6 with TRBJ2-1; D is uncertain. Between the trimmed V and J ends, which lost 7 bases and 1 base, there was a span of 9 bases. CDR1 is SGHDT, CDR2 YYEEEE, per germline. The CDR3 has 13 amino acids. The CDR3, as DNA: TGTGCCAGCCTCTTAAGGTCCTACAATGAGCAGTTCTTC. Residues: CASLLRSYNEQFF.

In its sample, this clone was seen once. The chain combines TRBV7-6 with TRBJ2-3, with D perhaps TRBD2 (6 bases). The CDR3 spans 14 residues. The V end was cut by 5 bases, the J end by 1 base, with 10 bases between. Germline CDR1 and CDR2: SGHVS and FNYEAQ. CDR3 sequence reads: CASSRTTGTDTQYF. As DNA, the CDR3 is TGTGCCAGCAGCAGGACTACCGGCACAGATACGCAGTATTTT.

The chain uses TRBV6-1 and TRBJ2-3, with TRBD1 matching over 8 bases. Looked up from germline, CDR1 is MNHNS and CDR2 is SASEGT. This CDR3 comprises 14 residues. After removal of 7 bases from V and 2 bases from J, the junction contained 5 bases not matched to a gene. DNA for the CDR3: TGTGCCAGCACCGGACAGGGCGTCACAGATACGCAGTATTTT. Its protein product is CASTGQGVTDTQYF.

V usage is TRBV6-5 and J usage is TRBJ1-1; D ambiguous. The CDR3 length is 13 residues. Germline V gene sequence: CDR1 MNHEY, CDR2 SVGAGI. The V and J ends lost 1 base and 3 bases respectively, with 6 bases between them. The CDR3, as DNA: TGTGCCAGCAGTTACTATTGGGACACTGAAGCTTTCTTT. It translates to CASSYYWDTEAFF.

CDR3 nucleotide sequence: TGTGCCAGTAGTATTAACTCGCTAGCGGGATGGGCAGATACGCAGTATTTT. Protein: CASSINSLAGWADTQYF. The chain combines TRBV19 with TRBJ2-3; 9 positions agree with TRBD2. The ends lost 3 bases at V and 4 bases at J; junction bases unmatched: 11. Looked up from germline, CDR1 is LNHDA and CDR2 is SQIVND (reference sequence). This CDR3 is 17 amino acids long.

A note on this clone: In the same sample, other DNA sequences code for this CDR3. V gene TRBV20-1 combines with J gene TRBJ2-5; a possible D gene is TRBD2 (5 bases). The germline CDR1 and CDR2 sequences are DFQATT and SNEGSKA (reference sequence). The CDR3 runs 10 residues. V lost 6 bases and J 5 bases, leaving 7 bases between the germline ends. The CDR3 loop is CSARGETQYF. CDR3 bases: TGCAGTGCACGAGGGGAGACCCAGTACTTC.

The CDR3 nucleotides read TGTGCCAGCGGGTCACAGGGGGGGGACCGAGCTTTCTTT. Translated: CASGSQGGDRAFF. The V gene is TRBV5-5, the J gene TRBJ1-1, with 8 nucleotides matching TRBD1. The germline CDR1 and CDR2 sequences are SGHKS and YYEKEE (reference sequence). This CDR3 has 13 residues. V was pared by 7 bases and J by 10 bases, with 12 bases of the junction left unmatched.

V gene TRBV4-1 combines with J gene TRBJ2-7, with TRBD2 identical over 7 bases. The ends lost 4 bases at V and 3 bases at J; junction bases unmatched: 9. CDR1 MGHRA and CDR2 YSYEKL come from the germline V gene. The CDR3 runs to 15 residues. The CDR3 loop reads CASSRGSAGDYEQYF. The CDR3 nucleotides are TGCGCCAGCAGCCGTGGATCCGCGGGGGACTACGAGCAGTACTTC.

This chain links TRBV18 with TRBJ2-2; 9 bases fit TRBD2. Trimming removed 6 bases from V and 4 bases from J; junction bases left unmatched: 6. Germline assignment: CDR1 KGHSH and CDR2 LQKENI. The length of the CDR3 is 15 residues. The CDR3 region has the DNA TGTGCCAGCTCTGCCCTAGCGGGAACCACCGGGGAGCTGTTTTTT. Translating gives CASSALAGTTGELFF.

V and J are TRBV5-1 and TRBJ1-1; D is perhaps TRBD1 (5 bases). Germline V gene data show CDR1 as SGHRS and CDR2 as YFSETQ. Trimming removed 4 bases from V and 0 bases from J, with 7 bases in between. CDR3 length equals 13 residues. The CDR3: CASSPDMNTEAFF. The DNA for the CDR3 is TGCGCCAGCAGCCCGGACATGAACACTGAAGCTTTCTTT.

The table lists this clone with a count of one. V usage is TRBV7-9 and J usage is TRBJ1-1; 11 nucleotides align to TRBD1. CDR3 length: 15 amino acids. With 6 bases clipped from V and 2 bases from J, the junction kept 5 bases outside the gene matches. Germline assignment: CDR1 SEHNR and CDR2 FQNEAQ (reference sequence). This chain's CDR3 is CASRDGQGANTEAFF. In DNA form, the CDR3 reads TGTGCCAGCAGGGACGGACAGGGGGCCAACACTGAAGCTTTCTTT.

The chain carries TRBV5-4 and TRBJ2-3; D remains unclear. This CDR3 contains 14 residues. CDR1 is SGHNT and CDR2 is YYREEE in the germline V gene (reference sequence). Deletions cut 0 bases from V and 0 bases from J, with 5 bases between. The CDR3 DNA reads TGTGCCAGCAGCTTGGGTGGGAGCACAGATACGCAGTATTTT. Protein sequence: CASSLGGSTDTQYF.

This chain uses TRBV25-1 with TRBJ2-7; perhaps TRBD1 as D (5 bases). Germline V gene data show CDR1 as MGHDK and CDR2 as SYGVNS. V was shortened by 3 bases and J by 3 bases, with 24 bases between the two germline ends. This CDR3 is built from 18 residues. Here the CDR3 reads CASSDTLLEASGIYEQYF. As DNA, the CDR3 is TGTGCCAGCAGTGATACCCTTCTCGAAGCCTCAGGGATCTACGAGCAGTACTTC.

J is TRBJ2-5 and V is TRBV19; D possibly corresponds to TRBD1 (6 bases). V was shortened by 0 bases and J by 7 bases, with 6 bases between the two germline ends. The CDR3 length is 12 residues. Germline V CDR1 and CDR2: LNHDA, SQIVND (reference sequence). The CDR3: CASSIDRGTQYF. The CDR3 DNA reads TGTGCCAGTAGTATAGACAGGGGGACCCAGTACTTC. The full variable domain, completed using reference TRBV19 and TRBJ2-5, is DGGITQSPKYLFRKEGQNVTLSCEQNLNHDAMYWYRQDPGQGLRLIYYSQIVNDFQKGDIAEGYSVSREKKESFPLTVTSAQKNPTAFYLCASSIDRGTQYFGPGTRLLVL.

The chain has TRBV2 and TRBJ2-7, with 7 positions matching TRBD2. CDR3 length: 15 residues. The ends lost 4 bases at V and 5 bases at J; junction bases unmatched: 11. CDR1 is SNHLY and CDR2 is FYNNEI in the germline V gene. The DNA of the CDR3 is TGTGCCAGCAGTGTGCGTAGCGGGCTCCTTCACGAGCAGTACTTC. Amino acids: CASSVRSGLLHEQYF.

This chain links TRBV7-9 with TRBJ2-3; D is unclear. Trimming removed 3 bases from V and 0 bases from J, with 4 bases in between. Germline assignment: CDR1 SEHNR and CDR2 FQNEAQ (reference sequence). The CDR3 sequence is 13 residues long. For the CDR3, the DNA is TGTGCCAGCAGCTTCAAGAGCACAGATACGCAGTATTTT. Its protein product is CASSFKSTDTQYF.

CDR3 sequence reads: CASSTTGATNYGYTF. The DNA of the CDR3 is TGTGCCAGTAGTACAACAGGGGCCACTAACTATGGCTACACCTTC. The chain carries TRBV19 and TRBJ1-2, with 7 nucleotides matching TRBD1. This CDR3 region has 15 residues. The V gene's germline CDR1 is LNHDA and CDR2 SQIVND (reference sequence). Unmatched junction bases numbered 5, after V lost 4 bases and J lost 0 bases.

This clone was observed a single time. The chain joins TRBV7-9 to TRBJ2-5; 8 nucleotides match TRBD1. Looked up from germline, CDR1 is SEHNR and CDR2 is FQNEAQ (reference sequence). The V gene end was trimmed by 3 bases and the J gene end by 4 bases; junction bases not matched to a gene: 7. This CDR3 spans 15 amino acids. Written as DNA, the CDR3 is TGTGCCAGCAGCTTCAGGGGGCGCGCTATAGAGACCCAGTACTTC. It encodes CASSFRGRAIETQYF.

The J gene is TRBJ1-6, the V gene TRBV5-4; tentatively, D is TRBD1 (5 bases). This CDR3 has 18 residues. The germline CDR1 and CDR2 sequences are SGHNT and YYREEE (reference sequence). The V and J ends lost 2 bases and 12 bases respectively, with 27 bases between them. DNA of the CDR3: TGTGCCAGCAGCTTCCGGGGGACTGGCCGTATAGAGTGGAGACCCCTCCACTTT. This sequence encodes CASSFRGTGRIEWRPLHF.